These 25 T cell receptor beta chains were all obtained from the same sample, sequenced in a study of beta chain features in type 1 diabetes. The isolated RNA, all of it, was reverse transcribed, so expressed TCRB transcripts were what got sequenced. The data were produced by immunoSEQ multiplex PCR, yet TCRdb's version contains in-frame clones alone and is incomplete. The sample consists of some 500,000 clones, about an eighth of them appearing once. The sequenced sample consisted of naive CD4+ T cells from blood. These receptors all stem from a woman aged 18-30 years in good health.

The genes are TRBV10-3 and TRBJ1-4; weak D call: TRBD1 (5 bases). This CDR3 is 12 amino acids long. Trimming left V 8 bases short and J 5 bases short, with 9 bases between. Germline V lookup: CDR1 ENHRY, CDR2 SYGVKD. The CDR3 coding sequence is TGTGCCATCGGGGACGGGAATGAAAAACTGTTTTTT. It codes for CAIGDGNEKLFF.

This clone was observed a handful of times. The chain is built from TRBV7-2 and TRBJ2-3, with no clear D. V was trimmed by 1 base and J by 0 bases, leaving 5 bases between them. There are 14 residues in the CDR3. CDR1 and CDR2 (germline): SGHTA, FQGNSA. The CDR3 is CASSLEVSTDTQYF. The CDR3 bases are TGTGCCAGCAGCTTAGAGGTCAGCACAGATACGCAGTATTTT.

This clone was seen only a few times. V is TRBV7-2 and J is TRBJ1-4; 9 bases map to TRBD1. The CDR3 loop spans 15 amino acids. The V segment lost 5 bases and the J segment 7 bases; nucleotides outside the gene matches: 8. Germline values: CDR1 SGHTA, CDR2 FQGNSA. CDR3 sequence (DNA): TGTGCCAGCAGCGCCGGACAGGGGAGGGGTGAAAAACTGTTTTTT. The encoded protein is CASSAGQGRGEKLFF.

This clone occurred a few times. The rearrangement uses TRBV27 and TRBJ2-6, with a possible D match to TRBD1 (5 bases). This CDR3 is 16 amino acids long. The germline CDR1 and CDR2 sequences are MNHEY and SMNVEV (reference sequence). The V end lost 6 bases, the J end lost 0 bases, and 12 bases lay between the germline ends. The CDR3: CASSRGRDSGANVLTF. Written as DNA, the CDR3 is TGTGCCAGCAGCCGTGGCAGGGACTCTGGGGCCAACGTCCTGACTTTC.

This clone was seen a few times. V gene TRBV4-1 combines with J gene TRBJ1-5; unclear D gene. Germline CDR1 is MGHRA and CDR2 is YSYEKL. V was shortened by 1 base and J by 4 bases, with 8 bases between the two germline ends. The CDR3 extends over 14 amino acids. CDR3 bases: TGCGCCAGCAGCCAAGTGGCGCTTAATCAGCCCCAGCATTTT. It codes for CASSQVALNQPQHF.

The sample holds a few counts of this clone. This chain links TRBV15 with TRBJ2-1; D tentatively fits TRBD1 or TRBD2 (5 bases each). V was cut by 1 base and J by 9 bases, with 13 bases left in between. Germline values: CDR1 LNHNV, CDR2 YYDKDF (reference sequence). CDR3 size: 14 residues. DNA of the CDR3: TGTGCCACCAGCAGAGTGGGGCAAGGAGGTGAGCAGTTCTTC. Translation: CATSRVGQGGEQFF.

The gene calls are TRBV19 and TRBJ2-6; D is unresolved. CDR1 and CDR2 from the germline V gene are LNHDA and SQIVND (reference sequence). The CDR3 is made up of 17 amino acids. Trimming shortened V by 3 bases and J by 3 bases, and 15 bases separated the two germline ends. CDR3 sequence: CASSIPTPGRGANVLTF. The DNA of the CDR3 is TGTGCCAGTAGTATCCCCACTCCAGGCCGTGGGGCCAACGTCCTGACTTTC.

This clone showed up just a few times. V and J are TRBV30 and TRBJ2-6; D is unresolved. The CDR3 runs 13 residues. The germline V and J ends were trimmed by 4 bases and 1 base, with 5 bases remaining between them. CDR1 and CDR2 (germline): GTSNPN, SVGIG (reference sequence). In DNA, the CDR3 is TGTGCCTGGAAGGAATCTGGGGCCAACGTCCTGACTTTC. It encodes CAWKESGANVLTF.

The chain recombines TRBV7-2 with TRBJ2-7; D gene unclear. The germline V gene has CDR1 SGHTA and CDR2 FQGNSA. The CDR3 length is 14 residues. Trimming removed 5 bases from V and 2 bases from J, with 13 bases in between. The CDR3 protein is CASSPSGYPYEQYF. The CDR3 DNA sequence: TGTGCCAGCAGCCCCTCGGGCTACCCCTACGAGCAGTACTTC.

The genes are TRBV7-2 and TRBJ1-6; TRBD1 agrees at 7 bases. The CDR3 consists of 15 residues. Germline CDR1 reads SGHTA; CDR2 reads FQGNSA. Unmatched junction bases numbered 7, after V lost 4 bases and J lost 7 bases. As DNA, the CDR3 is TGTGCCAGCAGCTCACAGGGGACTATGAATTCACCCCTCCACTTT. Translation gives CASSSQGTMNSPLHF. The full variable domain, with the rest looked up from reference TRBV7-2 and TRBJ1-6, is GAGVSQSPSNKVTEKGKDVELRCDPISGHTALYWYRQSLGQGLEFLIYFQGNSAPDKSGLPSDRFSAERTGGSVSTLTIQRTQQEDSAVYLCASSSQGTMNSPLHFGNGTRLTVT.

The rearrangement uses TRBV4-3 and TRBJ2-1; D unclear. CDR1 is LGHNA and CDR2 is YSLEER in the germline V gene. Trimming pared 1 base from V and 4 bases from J, leaving 11 bases between. The length of the CDR3 is 15 residues. The CDR3 loop reads CASSQGPTLYNEQFF. The CDR3 nucleotides read TGCGCCAGCAGCCAAGGGCCCACCTTATACAATGAGCAGTTCTTC.

V usage is TRBV7-2 and J usage is TRBJ1-6; D is ambiguous. The CDR3 spans 14 residues. In germline, CDR1 is SGHTA, CDR2 FQGNSA. Trimming pared 1 base from V and 8 bases from J, leaving 9 bases between. CDR3 sequence: CASSLVGRDSPLHF. Written as DNA, the CDR3 is TGTGCCAGCAGCTTAGTCGGTCGAGATTCACCCCTCCACTTT.

This clone turned up a few times. The rearrangement joins TRBV20-1 to TRBJ1-5; D gene uncertain. The CDR3 runs to 11 residues. Trimming took 5 bases from V and 5 from J, leaving 7 bases between them. Germline V CDR1 and CDR2: DFQATT, SNEGSKA (reference sequence). Here the CDR3 DNA reads TGCAGTGCTCTTGACCATCAGCCCCAGCATTTT. Translated: CSALDHQPQHF.

The gene calls are TRBV2 and TRBJ2-1; 10 bases agree with TRBD2. Germline CDR1 is SNHLY and CDR2 is FYNNEI. V lost 7 bases, J lost 9 bases, and 9 bases stayed unmatched. The CDR3 is made up of 14 amino acids. CDR3 in DNA: TGTGCCAGCACCAAGGTCCTAGCGGGAGCTGAGCAGTTCTTC. It is translated as CASTKVLAGAEQFF.

The CDR3: CAWSRSLRGIVEQFF. CDR3 nucleotides: TGTGCCTGGAGTCGAAGCCTTCGGGGGATAGTAGAGCAGTTCTTC. The chain has TRBV30 and TRBJ2-1; maybe TRBD2 (6 bases). CDR3 length: 15 residues. Trimming stripped 2 bases from V and 10 bases from J, with 21 bases between. Germline V gives CDR1 GTSNPN, CDR2 SVGIG (reference sequence).

The J gene is TRBJ2-7, the V gene TRBV7-2; D assignment may be TRBD1 or TRBD2 (5 bases each). V was cut by 5 bases and J by 4 bases, with 12 bases left in between. Germline loops: CDR1 SGHTA, CDR2 FQGNSA. CDR3 length equals 13 residues. The CDR3 nucleotides read TGTGCCAGCAGCCCGGGGCCCCAGTACGAGCAGTACTTC. Protein: CASSPGPQYEQYF.

The chain carries TRBV9 and TRBJ2-3; D is unresolved. The CDR3 runs to 13 residues. V lost 0 bases, J lost 1 base, and 3 bases lay in between. Germline CDR1 reads SGDLS; CDR2 reads YYNGEE. CDR3: CASSVERTDTQYF. The CDR3 DNA reads as TGTGCCAGCAGCGTAGAACGCACAGATACGCAGTATTTT.

The rearrangement uses TRBV30 and TRBJ2-7, with 7 bases matching TRBD1. Germline values: CDR1 GTSNPN, CDR2 SVGIG (reference sequence). V trimming: 1 base; J trimming: 4 bases; junction bases outside the gene matches: 7. This CDR3 spans 14 amino acids. The CDR3 protein is CAWSGGDRGYEQYF. CDR3 in DNA: TGTGCCTGGAGTGGAGGGGACAGAGGGTACGAGCAGTACTTC.

This clone has just a few counts. The chain is built from TRBV7-8 and TRBJ2-7; 14 bases align to TRBD2. The germline V gene has CDR1 SGHVS and CDR2 FQNEAQ. The CDR3 has 18 residues. Trimming removed 4 bases from V and 0 bases from J; junction bases left unmatched: 8. This CDR3 reads CASSSPTSGGGTSYEQYV. Here the CDR3 DNA reads TGTGCCAGCAGCTCCCCGACTAGCGGGGGGGGTACCTCCTACGAGCAGTACGTC.

This clone was detected a few times. The chain joins TRBV6-5 to TRBJ2-5; D gene uncertain. The CDR3 consists of 14 residues. V lost 6 bases and J 5 bases, leaving 16 bases between the germline ends. Germline-derived CDR1 and CDR2 are MNHEY and SVGAGI. CDR3 loop: CASSPRPSGETQYF. CDR3 DNA: TGTGCCAGCAGCCCCAGACCCTCCGGGGAGACCCAGTACTTC.

This clone has only a few counts. The rearrangement links TRBV29-1 to TRBJ1-2; 10 bases fit TRBD1. V shed 5 bases and J 4 bases; nucleotides not matched to a gene: 7. CDR3 length: 14 amino acids. CDR1 is SQVTM, CDR2 ANQGSEA, per germline. CDR3 sequence (DNA): TGCAGCGTTCAGGGACAGGGGACACTCTATGGCTACACCTTC. Translation: CSVQGQGTLYGYTF.

The V and J genes are TRBV6-5 and TRBJ1-5, with 9 bases lining up with TRBD1. This CDR3 spans 15 amino acids. Per the germline V gene, CDR1 is MNHEY and CDR2 is SVGAGI. The V and J ends lost 10 bases and 1 base, in that order; junction bases with no gene match: 8. The DNA for the CDR3 is TGTGCCACCAGATTACAGGGGGCGAGCAATCAGCCCCAGCATTTT. Translated: CATRLQGASNQPQHF.

This clone turned up a few times. The chain links TRBV5-1 to TRBJ2-2; no firm D call. The CDR3 contains 13 residues. The germline gives CDR1 SGHRS, CDR2 YFSETQ. The V end was cut by 1 base, the J end by 11 bases, with 12 bases between. Written as DNA, the CDR3 is TGCGCCAGCAGCTTGCTTGCAGCGAGCGAGCTGTTTTTT. Its protein is CASSLLAASELFF.

In its sample, this clone was seen a few times. V and J are TRBV29-1 and TRBJ2-7, with 9 bases lining up with TRBD1. V lost 4 bases and J lost 3; bases outside the gene matches: 10. CDR3 length: 15 residues. The germline gives CDR1 SQVTM, CDR2 ANQGSEA. CDR3 protein: CSVVGGTGSLYEQYF. CDR3 in DNA: TGCAGCGTTGTAGGTGGGACAGGGTCCCTCTACGAGCAGTACTTC.

The rearrangement joins TRBV10-3 to TRBJ2-5, with D possibly being TRBD1 (6 bases). V gave up 2 bases and J gave up 5 bases, with 15 bases separating them. The CDR3 loop spans 15 amino acids. CDR1 is ENHRY and CDR2 is SYGVKD in the germline V gene. CDR3 in amino acids: CAISEMGAGEETQYF. CDR3 DNA: TGTGCCATCAGTGAGATGGGGGCGGGTGAGGAGACCCAGTACTTC.